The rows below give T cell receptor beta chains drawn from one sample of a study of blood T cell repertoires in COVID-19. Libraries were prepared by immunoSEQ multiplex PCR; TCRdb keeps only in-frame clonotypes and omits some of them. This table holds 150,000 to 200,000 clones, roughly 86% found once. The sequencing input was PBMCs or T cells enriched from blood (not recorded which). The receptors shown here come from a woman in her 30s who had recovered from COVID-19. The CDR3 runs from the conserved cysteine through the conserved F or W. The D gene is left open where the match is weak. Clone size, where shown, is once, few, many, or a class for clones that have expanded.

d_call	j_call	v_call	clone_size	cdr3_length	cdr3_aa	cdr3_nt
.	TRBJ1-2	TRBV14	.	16	CASSQGVRVPNYGYTF	TGTGCCAGCAGCCAAGGCGTCAGGGTCCCTAACTATGGCTACACCTTC
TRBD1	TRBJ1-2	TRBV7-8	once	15	CASSSPGQSLYGYTF	TGTGCCAGCAGCTCACCGGGACAGAGCCTCTATGGCTACACCTTC
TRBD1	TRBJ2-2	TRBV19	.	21	CASSIHSGTGGLAGSTGELFF	TGTGCCAGTAGTATCCACTCCGGGACAGGGGGCCTAGCGGGCTCCACCGGGGAGCTGTTTTTT
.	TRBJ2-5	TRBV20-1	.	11	CSAARSETQYF	TGCAGTGCGGCCCGTAGCGAGACCCAGTACTTC
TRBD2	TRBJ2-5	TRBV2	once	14	CASSASGSQETQYF	TGTGCCAGCAGTGCTAGCGGGAGTCAAGAGACCCAGTACTTC
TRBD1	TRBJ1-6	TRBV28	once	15	CASSFYDRGVSPLHF	TGTGCCAGCAGTTTTTATGACAGGGGAGTTTCACCCCTCCACTTT
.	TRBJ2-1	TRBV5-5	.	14	CASSLSGAQDEQFF	TGTGCCAGCAGCTTGTCAGGGGCCCAGGATGAGCAGTTCTTC
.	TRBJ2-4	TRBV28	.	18	CASSLGRRDTLAKNIQYF	TGTGCCAGCAGTTTAGGCCGACGGGACACTTTAGCCAAAAACATTCAGTACTTC
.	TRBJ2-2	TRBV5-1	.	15	CASSLVGDLTGELFF	TGCGCCAGCAGCTTGGTCGGGGATCTCACCGGGGAGCTGTTTTTT
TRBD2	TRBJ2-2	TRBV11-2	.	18	CASSFDLAGGPLTGELFF	TGTGCCAGCAGCTTCGACTTAGCGGGAGGGCCACTGACCGGGGAGCTGTTTTTT